This TCR beta chain was captured by sequencing in a study of blood T cell repertoires in COVID-19. Assay used: immunoSEQ multiplex PCR; TCRdb lists only in-frame clones, some missing. The sample holds 70,000 to 85,000 clones; 65% to 85% are singletons and the top ten take around 16%. The sequenced material came from peripheral blood. This TCR was recovered from an elderly woman with acute or convalescent COVID-19.

CDR3 amino acids: CASSRPGQATNGTF. CDR3 coding DNA: TGTGCCAGCAGCAGGCCCGGACAGGCCACCAATGGCACCTTC. The chain has TRBV21-1 and TRBJ1-2; the listed D gene, TRBD1, was not tested against the DNA. TRBV21-1 is a pseudogene. The CDR3 is 14 residues long.